The 29 T cell receptor beta chains listed next were all sequenced from one sample in a study of blood T cells in healthy people across ages. PCR was performed a second time for about 7 to 11 cycles using a sample-barcoded 5' primer and a J-beta primer mix. MiXCR, run by TCRdb on the 5' RACE reads, gives a single entry per CDR3 protein. The profile shows approximately 780,000 distinct CDR3 sequences, approximately 24% of them singletons. These data also formed part of another study, on T cells of mothers and their children.

Sequenced sample: blood. All receptors come from a boy aged 10-17 years in good health.

This clonotype was counted between two and nine times. This rearrangement joins TRBV13 to TRBJ2-7, with a possible D match to TRBD1 (6 bases). CDR1 is PRHDT, CDR2 FYEKMQ, per germline (reference sequence). V lost 5 bases and J lost 3, with 11 bases in between. This CDR3 contains 13 residues. CDR3 sequence: CASSADSDYEQYF. In DNA, the CDR3 is TGTGCCAGCAGCGCGGACAGCGACTACGAGCAGTACTTC.

The chain links TRBV6-1 to TRBJ2-4; TRBD2 agrees at 11 bases. Per germline, CDR1 MNHNS and CDR2 SASEGT. The CDR3 contains 16 residues. Trimming took 4 bases from V and 5 from J; bases not matched to a gene: 7. CDR3 coding DNA: TGTGCCAGCAGTGCCGGGCTAGCGGGGGGCGAAAACATTCAGTACTTC. This sequence encodes CASSAGLAGGENIQYF.

V is TRBV20-1 and J is TRBJ1-2; no clear D. Germline V gene sequence: CDR1 DFQATT, CDR2 SNEGSKA (reference sequence). The CDR3 length is 12 residues. V lost 5 bases to trimming and J lost 0 bases, with 7 bases between them. The chain's CDR3 is CSAPPTNYGYTF. In DNA form, the CDR3 reads TGCAGTGCTCCCCCCACTAACTATGGCTACACCTTC.

The V gene is TRBV10-3, the J gene TRBJ1-5, with 7 positions matching TRBD1. The junction had 16 bases not matched to a gene; V was cut back by 0 bases and J by 5 bases. Per the germline V gene, CDR1 is ENHRY and CDR2 is SYGVKD. The CDR3 is 19 residues long. In nucleotides, the CDR3 is TGTGCCATCAGTGAGTCGGGGGCAGGGAAAGGGGGCCTTGATCAGCCCCAGCATTTT. Its translation: CAISESGAGKGGLDQPQHF.

This clonotype was observed at least ten times. The J gene is TRBJ2-7, the V gene TRBV5-5, with D hard to call. Germline V lookup: CDR1 SGHKS, CDR2 YYEKEE (reference sequence). This CDR3 region has 13 residues. Between the trimmed V and J ends, which lost 1 base and 2 bases, there was a span of 7 bases. The CDR3 here is CASSLLGTYEQYF. As DNA, the CDR3 is TGTGCCAGCAGCTTGTTAGGGACCTACGAGCAGTACTTC.

This clonotype was seen repeatedly, ten times or more. The J gene is TRBJ2-1, the V gene TRBV5-1, with 8 bases lining up with TRBD2. V gave up 3 bases and J gave up 5 bases; unmatched junction bases: 10. The V gene's germline CDR1 is SGHRS and CDR2 YFSETQ. The CDR3 extends over 16 amino acids. The CDR3 DNA is TGCGCCAGCAGCTCGGGAGGGGGGGGGCTCAACAATGAGCAGTTCTTC. Its translation is CASSSGGGGLNNEQFF.

This sequence joins TRBV12-3 or TRBV12-4 and TRBJ2-2; no definite D call. The CDR3 consists of 17 residues. Trimming left V 4 bases short and J 4 bases short, with 19 bases between. DNA of the CDR3: TGTGCCAGCAGTTCACCCGAGGCACCTAGGGTCACCGGGGAGCTGTTTTTT. It specifies CASSSPEAPRVTGELFF.

This clonotype has ten or more counts. The V call is TRBV12-3 or TRBV12-4, the J call TRBJ1-2; D not resolved. This CDR3 spans 12 amino acids. With 4 bases removed from V and 8 bases from J, the gap between germline ends came to 11 bases. The chain's CDR3 is CASSWALGGYTF. The CDR3 nucleotides read TGTGCCAGCAGTTGGGCCCTAGGGGGCTACACCTTC.

J is TRBJ2-7 and V is TRBV2, with D possibly TRBD1 on 5 matching bases. V was clipped by 7 bases and J by 5 bases, with 6 bases between them. Looked up from germline, CDR1 is SNHLY and CDR2 is FYNNEI. The CDR3 runs to 10 residues. CDR3 sequence reads: CASKGNEQYF. CDR3 nucleotides: TGTGCCAGCAAGGGGAACGAGCAGTACTTC.

In its sample, this clonotype was seen a few times. An end of the junction differs from the germline gene, which may be a read error. This chain joins TRBV7-8 and TRBJ2-6, with D perhaps given as TRBD1 or TRBD2 (5 bases each). The CDR3 covers 17 residues. In germline, CDR1 is SGHVS, CDR2 FQNEAQ. In DNA, the CDR3 is TGTGCCAGCAGCTTGAGGGGCTTGAACTCTGGGGCCAGCGTCCTGACTTTC. Translation gives CASSLRGLNSGASVLTF.

This clonotype was seen a handful of times. This chain uses TRBV10-1 with TRBJ2-7, with 11 bases aligning to TRBD2. The germline V gene has CDR1 WNHNN and CDR2 SYGVQD (reference sequence). The CDR3 extends over 15 amino acids. V dropped 9 bases and J dropped 1; count of bases not matched to a gene: 8. The CDR3: CARPSGTSGSYEQYF. In nucleotides, the CDR3 is TGCGCCAGACCCTCCGGGACTAGCGGTTCCTACGAGCAGTACTTC.

The chain is built from TRBV7-9 and TRBJ2-7; perhaps D is TRBD1 or TRBD2 (6 bases each). Between the trimmed V and J ends, which lost 5 bases and 6 bases, there was a span of 11 bases. The CDR3 is 12 residues long. CDR1 is SEHNR and CDR2 is FQNEAQ in the germline V gene (reference sequence). The DNA of the CDR3 is TGTGCCAGCAGCCCGGGGGCTTTCGAGCAGTACTTC. Protein product: CASSPGAFEQYF.

This chain joins TRBV6-5 and TRBJ1-4; D possibly corresponds to TRBD1 (5 bases). The CDR3 length is 13 residues. V was shortened by 6 bases and J by 9 bases, with 14 bases between the two germline ends. Germline CDR1 and CDR2: MNHEY and SVGAGI. The CDR3: CASRTGGSKKLFF. As DNA, the CDR3 is TGTGCCAGCAGAACCGGGGGGAGCAAAAAACTGTTTTTT.

The chain links TRBV6-5 to TRBJ1-2, with D possibly being TRBD1 (6 bases). Trimming took 6 bases from V and 7 from J, leaving 9 bases between them. Germline V CDR1 and CDR2: MNHEY, SVGAGI. There are 11 residues in the CDR3. The CDR3 DNA reads as TGTGCCAGCAGGGGGGGGGCTGGCTACACCTTC. This encodes CASRGGAGYTF.

The rearrangement uses TRBV4-2 and TRBJ2-1, with D tentatively TRBD2 (6 bases). Near its end, the DNA agrees better with TRBJ2-7, so the J call may be wrong. The V gene's germline CDR1 is LGHNA and CDR2 YNFKEQ. The CDR3 covers 15 residues. The CDR3 loop reads CASSQDASEYYEQYF. The DNA of the CDR3 is TGTGCCAGCAGCCAAGATGCTAGCGAATACTACGAGCAGTACTTC.

There are a few counts of this clonotype. This chain uses TRBV6-5 with TRBJ1-2; perhaps TRBD1 as D (5 bases). The CDR3 totals 15 residues. CDR1 and CDR2 from the germline V gene are MNHEY and SVGAGI. V was pared by 7 bases and J by 6 bases, with 21 bases between. For the CDR3, the DNA is TGTGCCAGCATCAGCCCGGAGGAGGGACTTAATGGCTACACCTTC. This codes for CASISPEEGLNGYTF.

This clonotype was seen only a few times. CDR3 region: CAISDATEPEQFF. As DNA, the CDR3 is TGTGCCATCAGTGATGCAACTGAGCCTGAGCAGTTCTTC. The chain employs TRBV10-3 and TRBJ2-7; D not resolved. The J call is doubtful: the DNA matches TRBJ2-1 better. CDR1 and CDR2 from the germline V gene are ENHRY and SYGVKD. The CDR3 runs to 13 residues.

The J gene is TRBJ2-7, the V gene TRBV11-2; TRBD2 aligns across 10 bases. CDR3 length equals 15 residues. Germline loops: CDR1 SGHAT, CDR2 FQNNGV. V lost 3 bases and J lost 2; bases outside the gene matches: 4. The CDR3, as DNA: TGTGCCAGCAGCTTTAGCGGGGGGCCTACCTACGAGCAGTACTTC. It encodes CASSFSGGPTYEQYF. The complete variable domain, with remaining parts taken from reference TRBV11-2 and TRBJ2-7, reads EAGVAQSPRYKIIEKRQSVAFWCNPISGHATLYWYQQILGQGPKLLIQFQNNGVVDDSQLPKDRFSAERLKGVDSTLKIQPAKLEDSAVYLCASSFSGGPTYEQYFGPGTRLTVT.

The table lists this clonotype with a few counts. This rearrangement joins TRBV29-1 to TRBJ2-5; D is uncertain. Germline V gene lookup returns CDR1 SQVTM and CDR2 ANQGSEA. The CDR3 has 12 amino acids. V was shortened by 8 bases and J by 1 base, with 11 bases between the two germline ends. The DNA for the CDR3 is TGCAGCACCTCGCAGCTCCAAGAGACCCAGTACTTC. It codes for CSTSQLQETQYF.

This clonotype has a count of ten or more. The chain is built from TRBV7-7 and TRBJ2-1; no definite D call. This CDR3 is built from 16 residues. Trimming shortened V by 1 base and J by 0 bases, and 10 bases separated the two germline ends. Germline CDR1 SSHAT, CDR2 FNYEAQ (reference sequence). In DNA, the CDR3 is TGTGCCAGCAGCTTAGGAGGAGCGAGCTCCTACAATGAGCAGTTCTTC. The encoded protein is CASSLGGASSYNEQFF. The full variable domain, with the rest looked up from reference TRBV7-7 and TRBJ2-1, is GAGVSQSPRYKVTKRGQDVTLRCDPISSHATLYWYQQALGQGPEFLTYFNYEAQPDKSGLPSDRFSAERPEGSISTLTIQRTEQRDSAMYRCASSLGGASSYNEQFFGPGTRLTVL.

This clonotype was counted a few times. The chain uses TRBV5-6 and TRBJ1-5, with D perhaps TRBD1 (6 bases). This CDR3 region has 15 residues. V shed 3 bases and J shed 4 bases, with 14 bases lying between them. Germline CDR1 is SGHDT and CDR2 is YYEEEE. This CDR3 is CASSYTGRGNQPQHF. The CDR3 DNA follows: TGTGCCAGCAGCTACACAGGGAGGGGGAATCAGCCCCAGCATTTT.

This chain links TRBV6-5 with TRBJ2-7; 8 bases fit TRBD2. This CDR3 has 11 residues. The trim removed 7 bases at V and 6 bases at J, leaving 2 bases unmatched. Germline assignment: CDR1 MNHEY and CDR2 SVGAGI. CDR3 nucleotides: TGTGCCAGCACCCGGGGGGGCGAGCAGTACTTC. Translating gives CASTRGGEQYF.

This clonotype was picked up a small number of times. The rearrangement links TRBV25-1 to TRBJ2-5, with D perhaps matching TRBD1 or TRBD2 (5 bases each). CDR1 and CDR2 (germline): MGHDK, SYGVNS. V lost 2 bases to trimming and J lost 1 base, with 14 bases between them. The CDR3 runs to 16 residues. The chain's CDR3 is CASSEGDGGPQETQYF. In nucleotides, the CDR3 is TGTGCCAGCAGTGAAGGGGACGGCGGGCCCCAAGAGACCCAGTACTTC. The full variable domain, completed using reference TRBV25-1 and TRBJ2-5, is EADIYQTPRYLVIGTGKKITLECSQTMGHDKMYWYQQDPGMELHLIHYSYGVNSTEKGDLSSESTVSRIRTEHFPLTLESARPSHTSQYLCASSEGDGGPQETQYFGPGTRLLVL.

The chain employs TRBV12-3 or TRBV12-4 and TRBJ2-5, with D maybe TRBD2 (5 bases). Trimming stripped 4 bases from V and 3 bases from J, with 9 bases between. There are 13 residues in the CDR3. The CDR3 is CASSWTDKETQYF. The CDR3 DNA reads as TGTGCCAGCAGTTGGACTGATAAAGAGACCCAGTACTTC.

The chain has TRBV10-2 and TRBJ2-7, with D unclear. The CDR3 runs 13 residues. CDR1 is WSHSY, CDR2 SAAADI, per germline. Trimming took 2 bases from V and 2 from J, leaving 7 bases between them. CDR3: CASSEAYPYEQYF. The CDR3, as DNA: TGCGCCAGCAGTGAGGCCTACCCCTACGAGCAGTACTTC.

This clonotype was observed a handful of times. The chain uses TRBV5-1 and TRBJ1-4, with 7 nucleotides matching TRBD1. J lost 6 bases, V lost 5 bases, and 7 bases had no gene match. Germline V lookup: CDR1 SGHRS, CDR2 YFSETQ. This CDR3 region has 14 residues. This CDR3 is CASSVDRADEKLFF. CDR3 bases: TGCGCCAGCAGTGTCGACAGGGCGGATGAAAAACTGTTTTTT.

V gene TRBV29-1 combines with J gene TRBJ2-5; TRBD1 agrees at 11 bases. CDR1 SQVTM and CDR2 ANQGSEA come from the germline V gene. V shed 4 bases, J shed 2 bases, and the junction held 6 bases outside the gene matches. This CDR3 has 15 residues. The CDR3 sequence: CSVVRGQGVQETQYF. The DNA of the CDR3 is TGCAGCGTTGTGCGGGGACAGGGGGTGCAAGAGACCCAGTACTTC.

The rearrangement links TRBV7-9 to TRBJ2-7; the D gene is possibly TRBD1 (6 bases). The CDR3 contains 14 residues. The germline V and J ends were trimmed by 5 bases and 4 bases, with 15 bases remaining between them. CDR1 and CDR2 from the germline V gene are SEHNR and FQNEAQ (reference sequence). The CDR3 loop reads CASSVQGLPYEQYF. CDR3 nucleotides: TGTGCCAGCAGCGTACAGGGTCTACCTTACGAGCAGTACTTC. The entire variable domain, with the rest obtained from reference TRBV7-9 and TRBJ2-7, is as follows: DTGVSQNPRHKITKRGQNVTFRCDPISEHNRLYWYRQTLGQGPEFLTYFQNEAQLEKSRLLSDRFSAERPKGSFSTLEIQRTEQGDSAMYLCASSVQGLPYEQYFGPGTRLTVT.

At least ten counts were recorded for this clonotype. Mismatch with germline at one junction end may stem from a read error. The chain combines TRBV7-9 with TRBJ2-1; 8 bases are a match to TRBD1. The germline V gene has CDR1 SEHNR and CDR2 FQNEAQ (reference sequence). This CDR3 is built from 15 residues. CDR3 nucleotide sequence: TGCGCCAGCAGCTTGTTAGCAGGGGGCCCCAATGAGCAGTTCTTC. Encoded protein: CASSLLAGGPNEQFF.